This TCR beta chain was sequenced in a study of T cell responses to AZD1222 COVID-19 vaccine. In the study overall: The study pooled second doses at about 4 or about 12 weeks.

Points from the study as a whole: Every sample of the repertoires postdated the peak T cell response. Females made up more of the donors, who were largely white British, and clonal diversity may have come out too low.

Worth noting for this clone: Its cognate antigen is unknown.

The CDR3 has 20 amino acids. J lost 9 bases, V lost 8 bases, and 28 bases had no gene match. Per germline, CDR1 SGHVS and CDR2 FQNEAQ. Sequencing used immunoSEQ multiplex PCR; TCRdb keeps in-frame clones, though not all of them. In the table there are more than 95,000 clones, 93% of which are singletons. The chain has TRBV7-8 and TRBJ2-1, with TRBD2 matching 10 bases. The receptor was isolated from an adult in good health. The material was peripheral blood, obtained on day 0 of AZD1222 vaccination. The CDR3 bases are TGTGCCAGCCGGGGGGTCGGGGCCTCTCCCAATAGCGGGAGGATGAGTGAGCAGTTCTTC. Its translation: CASRGVGASPNSGRMSEQFF.